This T cell receptor beta chain was sequenced during a study of identical twins. Regarding the study as a whole: Twin pairs' shared out-of-frame alpha sequences were enriched in low generation probability.

TCRdb redid the calling of the 5' RACE reads with MiXCR, one entry per CDR3 protein. The sample shows roughly 500,000 distinct CDR3 sequences, 20% to 25% of them seen only once. To note about this clonotype: Antigen: not known.

In addition, the sample was reused for a study of T cells expressing NK-cell markers. From that report: Several experiments added an anti-gamma-delta TCR antibody to sort only alpha-beta TCR T cells.

The TCR comes from a woman between 18 and 30 years old in good health. The sample was CD4+ T cells sorted from blood.

Here the CDR3 reads CSARAAVSYEQYF. The DNA for the CDR3 is TGCAGTGCTAGGGCCGCGGTATCCTACGAGCAGTACTTC. V is TRBV20-1 and J is TRBJ2-7; no definite D call. The CDR3 extends over 13 amino acids. V gave up 3 bases and J gave up 1 base, with 10 bases separating them. Germline CDR1 is DFQATT and CDR2 is SNEGSKA (reference sequence).